This entry lists 19 T cell receptor beta chains sequenced from one sample in a study of cytomegalovirus exposure and HLA in healthy donors. Repertoires were generated with immunoSEQ multiplex PCR, while TCRdb's copy carries only in-frame clones and drops some. The sample includes 220,000 or so clones, around 90% of them seen just once. The sequencing input was PBMCs. These TCRs come from a young woman in good health and CMV-seropositive.

The V gene is TRBV5-1, the J gene TRBJ2-6; a possible D gene is TRBD1 (6 bases). V gave up 2 bases and J gave up 0 bases, with 15 bases separating them. The CDR3 sequence is 18 residues long. CDR1 is SGHRS and CDR2 is YFSETQ in the germline V gene. This CDR3 is CASSFRTEIYSGANVLTF. CDR3 nucleotides: TGCGCCAGCAGCTTCCGGACAGAAATCTACTCTGGGGCCAACGTCCTGACTTTC.

This chain links TRBV2 with TRBJ2-3; 12 bases align to TRBD1. Germline CDR1 SNHLY, CDR2 FYNNEI. The CDR3 has 15 amino acids. J lost 4 bases, V lost 3 bases, and 2 bases had no gene match. The CDR3 DNA sequence: TGTGCCAGCAGTGAGGGACAGGGGGCCTCAGATACGCAGTATTTT. This encodes CASSEGQGASDTQYF.

The V and J genes are TRBV7-9 and TRBJ2-7, with D perhaps TRBD2 (6 bases). V was clipped by 5 bases and J by 2 bases, with 16 bases between them. The CDR3 spans 15 residues. The germline V gene encodes CDR1 SEHNR and CDR2 FQNEAQ (reference sequence). CDR3 in amino acids: CASSHPGTPTYEQYF. CDR3 coding DNA: TGTGCCAGCAGCCACCCCGGGACTCCCACCTACGAGCAGTACTTC.

V gene TRBV29-1 combines with J gene TRBJ1-2, with 10 positions matching TRBD1. The CDR3 sequence is 14 residues long. The ends lost 1 base at V and 4 bases at J; junction bases unmatched: 3. CDR1 is SQVTM, CDR2 ANQGSEA, per germline. This CDR3 is CSVEGQGAAYGYTF. In nucleotides, the CDR3 is TGCAGCGTTGAAGGACAGGGGGCGGCCTATGGCTACACCTTC.

The chain joins TRBV25-1 to TRBJ2-3, with no clear D. Per germline, CDR1 MGHDK and CDR2 SYGVNS. There are 12 residues in the CDR3. V was clipped by 7 bases and J by 2 bases, with 7 bases between them. The CDR3 bases are TGTGCCAGCAAAAGCGCCACAGATACGCAGTATTTT. This translates into CASKSATDTQYF.

This clone occurred once. The V and J genes are TRBV28 and TRBJ1-2, with D uncertain. The germline V gene has CDR1 MDHEN and CDR2 SYDVKM. CDR3 size: 12 residues. Deletions cut 2 bases from V and 8 bases from J, with 9 bases between. The CDR3 nucleotides read TGTGCCAGCAGTTTAGATCTCCGGGGCTACACCTTC. It codes for CASSLDLRGYTF.

The V and J genes are TRBV27 and TRBJ2-7, with 13 bases identical to TRBD2. Germline values: CDR1 MNHEY, CDR2 SMNVEV (reference sequence). The CDR3 is made up of 14 amino acids. V dropped 5 bases and J dropped 6; count of bases not matched to a gene: 4. Written as DNA, the CDR3 is TGTGCCAGCAGTCCGAGGACTAGCGGGAGCGAGCAGTACTTC. It codes for CASSPRTSGSEQYF.

The chain carries TRBV7-2 and TRBJ1-5; 7 bases are a match to TRBD1. The J segment lost 6 bases and the V segment lost 1 base, leaving 12 bases of the junction unmatched. The CDR3 extends over 17 amino acids. Germline CDR1 SGHTA, CDR2 FQGNSA. The CDR3 reads CASSLDLWTGRVQPQHF. CDR3 nucleotide sequence: TGTGCCAGCAGCTTAGATCTCTGGACAGGAAGGGTTCAGCCCCAGCATTTT. Using reference TRBV7-2 and TRBJ1-5 for the parts outside the CDR3, the full variable domain is GAGVSQSPSNKVTEKGKDVELRCDPISGHTALYWYRQSLGQGLEFLIYFQGNSAPDKSGLPSDRFSAERTGGSVSTLTIQRTQQEDSAVYLCASSLDLWTGRVQPQHFGDGTRLSIL.

The CDR3 spells CASSLVGTASLEQYF. CDR3 bases: TGCGCCAGCAGCTTGGTTGGGACAGCCTCCCTCGAGCAGTACTTC. The chain carries TRBV5-1 and TRBJ2-7; 7 nucleotides match TRBD1. Germline V gene data show CDR1 as SGHRS and CDR2 as YFSETQ. J gave up 6 bases and V 0 bases, and 9 bases lay outside the gene matches. The CDR3 runs to 15 residues.

The V call is TRBV9, the J call TRBJ2-1; no definite D call. There are 12 residues in the CDR3. Germline CDR1 is SGDLS and CDR2 is YYNGEE. Between the trimmed V and J ends, which lost 2 bases and 3 bases, there was a span of 3 bases. The DNA of the CDR3 is TGTGCCAGCAGCGTCCGCTACAATGAGCAGTTCTTC. Protein: CASSVRYNEQFF.

In DNA, the CDR3 is TGTGCCAGCTCGGGCCGCGAGAACACTGAAGCTTTCTTT. Its translation: CASSGRENTEAFF. V usage is TRBV18 and J usage is TRBJ1-1; the D is unclear. The germline gives CDR1 KGHSH, CDR2 LQKENI. V lost 6 bases and J 1 base, leaving 9 bases between the germline ends. This CDR3 contains 13 residues. The variable domain in full, with the rest retrieved from reference TRBV18 and TRBJ1-1, is NAGVMQNPRHLVRRRGQEARLRCSPMKGHSHVYWYRQLPEEGLKFMVYLQKENIIDESGMPKERFSAEFPKEGPSILRIQQVVRGDSAAYFCASSGRENTEAFFGQGTRLTVV.

The V and J genes are TRBV7-3 and TRBJ2-7; 10 bases are a match to TRBD1. Germline V CDR1 and CDR2: SGHTA, FQGTGA. The junction had 4 bases not matched to a gene; V was cut back by 2 bases and J by 6 bases. The CDR3 length is 14 residues. The CDR3 here is CASSLGTGELEQYF. As DNA, the CDR3 is TGTGCCAGCAGCTTAGGGACAGGGGAGCTCGAGCAGTACTTC.

The chain joins TRBV27 to TRBJ2-3, with 7 bases fitting TRBD1. The CDR3 extends over 17 amino acids. The J segment lost 7 bases and the V segment lost 2 bases, leaving 15 bases of the junction unmatched. CDR1 is MNHEY, CDR2 SMNVEV, per germline (reference sequence). The CDR3 region has the DNA TGTGCCAGCAGTTTAGGGTTCCGACAGGGACGGTTGAATACGCAGTATTTT. Translation gives CASSLGFRQGRLNTQYF.

This chain uses TRBV5-1 with TRBJ1-2; D not certain. Trimming left V 4 bases short and J 4 bases short, with 17 bases between. The CDR3 has 15 amino acids. Germline lookup yields CDR1 SGHRS and CDR2 YFSETQ. In DNA, the CDR3 is TGCGCCAGCAGCCCGGAGCCCGGATTAGGCTATGGCTACACCTTC. Translating gives CASSPEPGLGYGYTF.

The chain has TRBV28 and TRBJ2-6; 12 bases fit TRBD1. The CDR3 contains 18 residues. Per the germline V gene, CDR1 is MDHEN and CDR2 is SYDVKM. With V trimmed by 3 bases and J by 2 bases, 5 bases remained unmatched. The CDR3 sequence: CASSFAGTGGAGANVLTF. CDR3 sequence (DNA): TGTGCCAGCAGTTTCGCCGGGACAGGGGGCGCTGGGGCCAACGTCCTGACTTTC.

The rearrangement joins TRBV4-1 to TRBJ1-2, with 7 bases lining up with TRBD1. The CDR3 extends over 13 amino acids. J was trimmed by 8 bases and V by 3 bases; bases with no gene match: 6. The germline V gene encodes CDR1 MGHRA and CDR2 YSYEKL. CDR3 in DNA: TGCGCCAGCAGCCAGAGGGGGCTTCACGGCTACACCTTC. This codes for CASSQRGLHGYTF.

The CDR3 region is CASSLGQGRYYEQYF. The CDR3 nucleotides are TGTGCCAGCAGCCTCGGACAGGGTCGTTACTACGAGCAGTACTTC. The gene calls are TRBV6-6 and TRBJ2-7; the match to TRBD1 covers 8 bases. CDR3 length: 15 amino acids. V shed 6 bases and J 3 bases; nucleotides not matched to a gene: 10. From germline, CDR1 is MNHNY and CDR2 SVGAGI (reference sequence).

This chain connects TRBV7-6 to TRBJ2-1; 10 bases fit TRBD2. Germline V gene sequence: CDR1 SGHVS, CDR2 FNYEAQ. V lost 5 bases, J lost 3 bases, and 4 bases stayed unmatched. This CDR3 is built from 15 residues. The DNA for the CDR3 is TGTGCCAGCAGCCCCAGCGGGAGGGACTACAATGAGCAGTTCTTC. It yields the protein CASSPSGRDYNEQFF.

The genes are TRBV18 and TRBJ1-1; 7 bases align to TRBD1. This CDR3 is built from 13 residues. Germline V gene data show CDR1 as KGHSH and CDR2 as LQKENI. Trimming cost V 6 bases and J 4 bases; bases outside gene matches: 5. The CDR3 protein is CASSVTGTTEAFF. The CDR3 DNA sequence: TGTGCCAGCTCCGTGACAGGGACCACTGAAGCTTTCTTT.